The source of this T cell receptor (beta chain) is a study of blood T cell repertoires in COVID-19. Across the whole study: Acute and convalescent COVID-19 specimens originated in the United States, Italy and Spain. Sample material is recorded as cDNA or gDNA derived from T cells, B-cell-depleted T cells, or PBMCs.

In the original workflow: Estimation of nucleated cell counts relied on the amplification of reference gene primers. Repertoires were generated with immunoSEQ multiplex PCR, while TCRdb's copy carries only in-frame clones and drops some. The V and J calls and the clone size are those of that table, but D and trimming were determined from the DNA. The sample includes approximately 130,000 clones, roughly 82% of them seen just once. Trimming removed 4 bases from V and 0 bases from J, with 11 bases in between. Germline lookup yields CDR1 SGHRS and CDR2 YFSETQ. This CDR3 has 15 amino acids. The sequencing input was peripheral blood. The chain carries TRBV5-1 and TRBJ1-3, with a tentative D call TRBD1 (5 bases). This receptor was taken from a human donor in a cohort sampled during active COVID-19. The CDR3: CASSVSGNSGNTIYF. CDR3 nucleotide sequence: TGCGCCAGCAGCGTGTCAGGGAACTCTGGAAACACCATATATTTT.